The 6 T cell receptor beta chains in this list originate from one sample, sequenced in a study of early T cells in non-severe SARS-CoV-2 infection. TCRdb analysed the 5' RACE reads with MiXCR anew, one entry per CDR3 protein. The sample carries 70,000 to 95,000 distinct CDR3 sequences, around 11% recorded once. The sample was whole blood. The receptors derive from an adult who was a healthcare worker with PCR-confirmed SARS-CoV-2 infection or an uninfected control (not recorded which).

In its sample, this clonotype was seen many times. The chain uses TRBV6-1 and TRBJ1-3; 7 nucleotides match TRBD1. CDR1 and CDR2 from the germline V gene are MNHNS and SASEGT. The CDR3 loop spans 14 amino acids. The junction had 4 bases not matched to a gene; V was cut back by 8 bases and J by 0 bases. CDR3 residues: CASQDRHSGNTIYF. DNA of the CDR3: TGTGCCAGCCAGGACAGGCACTCTGGAAACACCATATATTTT.

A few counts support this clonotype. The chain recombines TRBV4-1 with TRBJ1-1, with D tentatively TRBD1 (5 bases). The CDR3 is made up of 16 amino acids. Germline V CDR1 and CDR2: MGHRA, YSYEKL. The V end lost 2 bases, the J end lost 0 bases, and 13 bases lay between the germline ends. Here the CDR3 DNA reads TGCGCCAGCAGCCAAAGAAGGGGCAGCTTGAACACTGAAGCTTTCTTT. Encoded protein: CASSQRRGSLNTEAFF.

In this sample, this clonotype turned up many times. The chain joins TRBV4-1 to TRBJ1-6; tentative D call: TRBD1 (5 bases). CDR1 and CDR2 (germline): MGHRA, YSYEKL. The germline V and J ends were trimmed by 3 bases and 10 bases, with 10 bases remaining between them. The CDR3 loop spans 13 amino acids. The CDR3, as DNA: TGCGCCAGCAGCCACGGGACCATGTCACCCCTCCACTTT. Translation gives CASSHGTMSPLHF.

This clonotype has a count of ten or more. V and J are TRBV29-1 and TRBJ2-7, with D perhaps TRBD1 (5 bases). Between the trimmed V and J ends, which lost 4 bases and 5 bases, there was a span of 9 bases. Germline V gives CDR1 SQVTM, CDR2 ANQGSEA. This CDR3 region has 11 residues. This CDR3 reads CSVAGPDEQYF. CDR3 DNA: TGCAGCGTTGCAGGGCCCGACGAGCAGTACTTC.

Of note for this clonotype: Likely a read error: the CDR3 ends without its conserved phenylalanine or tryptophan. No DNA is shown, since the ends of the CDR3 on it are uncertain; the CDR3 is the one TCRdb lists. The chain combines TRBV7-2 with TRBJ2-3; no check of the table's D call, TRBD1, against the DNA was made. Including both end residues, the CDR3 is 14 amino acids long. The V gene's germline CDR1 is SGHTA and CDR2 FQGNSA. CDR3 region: CASRWTDQGNMGDS.

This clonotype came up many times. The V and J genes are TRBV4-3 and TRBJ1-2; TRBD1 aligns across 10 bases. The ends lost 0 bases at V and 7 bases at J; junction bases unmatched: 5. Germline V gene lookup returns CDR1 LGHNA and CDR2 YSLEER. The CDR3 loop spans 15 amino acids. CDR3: CASSQDLTGGAGYTF. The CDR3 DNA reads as TGCGCCAGCAGCCAAGATTTGACAGGGGGCGCTGGCTACACCTTC.